The sequence of this TCR beta chain was determined in a study of blood T cell repertoires in COVID-19. Assignment of participants to cohorts was predicated upon participant-reported clinical history. Profiled with immunoSEQ multiplex PCR; TCRdb holds only in-frame clones, not every one. In the table there are fewer than 250,000 clones, roughly 87% of which are singletons. The sample consisted of PBMCs or T cells enriched from blood (not recorded which). The receptor comes from a woman aged 25 to 39 with acute COVID-19.

CDR3 in DNA: TGTGCCTGGAGTGATTTTTACGGGACAGGGAGCGCCAATAGGGGAGAGCAGTACTTC. Translation gives CAWSDFYGTGSANRGEQYF. The rearrangement links TRBV30 to TRBJ2-7; 9 bases are a match to TRBD1. The V and J ends lost 1 base and 7 bases, in that order; junction bases with no gene match: 23. Germline loops: CDR1 GTSNPN, CDR2 SVGIG (reference sequence). The CDR3 length is 19 residues.